Each of the 11 T cell receptor beta chains below was sequenced from the same sample in a study of response to subunit inactivated influenza vaccine. MiXCR was run by TCRdb on the RT-PCR reads, yielding one entry per CDR3 protein. Found here are 600,000 to 700,000 distinct CDR3 sequences, approximately 15% of them singletons; the top ten hold less than 8.5%. The specimen comprised PBMCs from blood, sampled about 14 days before vaccination. The receptors stem from a man aged 50 or older who received an inactivated influenza vaccine.

The V gene is TRBV20-1, the J gene TRBJ2-5; D unclear. The CDR3 is made up of 15 amino acids. CDR1 and CDR2 (germline): DFQATT, SNEGSKA (reference sequence). V was shortened by 0 bases and J by 5 bases, with 16 bases between the two germline ends. The CDR3 reads CSARDGWATRETQYF. CDR3 coding DNA: TGCAGTGCTAGAGATGGGTGGGCTACGCGGGAGACCCAGTACTTC.

In its sample, this clonotype was seen many times. The V and J genes are TRBV7-8 and TRBJ1-5; no reliable D call. There are 14 residues in the CDR3. Germline V gene lookup returns CDR1 SGHVS and CDR2 FQNEAQ. Trimming stripped 0 bases from V and 1 base from J, with 4 bases between. CDR3 protein: CASSLALSNQPQHF. The CDR3 DNA reads TGTGCCAGCAGCTTAGCGTTAAGCAATCAGCCCCAGCATTTT.

V gene TRBV7-2 combines with J gene TRBJ1-2; D unclear. This CDR3 contains 13 residues. Germline loops: CDR1 SGHTA, CDR2 FQGNSA. Trimming shortened V by 0 bases and J by 4 bases, and 6 bases separated the two germline ends. The CDR3 coding sequence is TGTGCCAGCAGCTTAGCCGGGCGCTATGGCTACACCTTC. Translated, it gives CASSLAGRYGYTF.

V usage is TRBV5-4 and J usage is TRBJ2-7; a possible D gene is TRBD2 (5 bases). CDR1 SGHNT and CDR2 YYREEE come from the germline V gene (reference sequence). Trimming shortened V by 2 bases and J by 1 base, and 7 bases separated the two germline ends. The CDR3 is made up of 13 amino acids. As DNA, the CDR3 is TGTGCCAGCAGCTTTAGGAGGTCCTACGAGCAGTACTTC. This sequence encodes CASSFRRSYEQYF.

This clonotype was seen a handful of times. The chain joins TRBV5-5 to TRBJ2-5; TRBD2 might be the D (6 bases). The CDR3 covers 16 residues. CDR1 and CDR2 (germline): SGHKS, YYEKEE (reference sequence). Trimming stripped 0 bases from V and 5 bases from J, with 17 bases between. CDR3 coding DNA: TGTGCCAGCAGCTTGGGGCGGGGTAGGGGTTCGGAGACCCAGTACTTC. Its protein product is CASSLGRGRGSETQYF.

This clonotype was observed a handful of times. This chain uses TRBV28 with TRBJ1-6; D ambiguous. CDR3 size: 13 residues. Germline CDR1 and CDR2: MDHEN and SYDVKM. Trimming removed 6 bases at V and 3 bases at J, with 6 bases between. The CDR3 region has the DNA TGTGCCAGCAGGCAGTACTATAATTCACCCCTCCACTTT. The encoded protein is CASRQYYNSPLHF.

This clonotype appeared a few times. The chain combines TRBV20-1 with TRBJ1-2; tentatively, D is TRBD1 (6 bases). The V end lost 2 bases, the J end lost 4 bases, and 17 bases lay between the germline ends. Germline CDR1 DFQATT, CDR2 SNEGSKA (reference sequence). This CDR3 comprises 15 residues. The CDR3 loop reads CSARWLGASGYGYTF. The CDR3 bases are TGCAGTGCTAGATGGCTGGGGGCGAGTGGCTATGGCTACACCTTC.

V gene TRBV7-9 combines with J gene TRBJ2-3; D not certain. The V end was cut by 5 bases, the J end by 6 bases, with 15 bases between. This CDR3 spans 14 amino acids. Germline loops: CDR1 SEHNR, CDR2 FQNEAQ (reference sequence). The CDR3 loop is CASSPLRLRDTQYF. Written as DNA, the CDR3 is TGTGCCAGCAGCCCATTACGGCTAAGGGATACGCAGTATTTT.

The CDR3 bases are TGCGCCAGCAGCCGGGACGCCGCTCAACTCAATGAAAAACTGTTTTTT. Its translation: CASSRDAAQLNEKLFF. The chain recombines TRBV4-1 with TRBJ1-4, with a weak D call TRBD1 (5 bases). CDR1 MGHRA and CDR2 YSYEKL come from the germline V gene. The V end lost 4 bases, the J end lost 5 bases, and 17 bases lay between the germline ends. CDR3 size: 16 residues.

This clonotype was found a few times. The chain uses TRBV20-1 and TRBJ2-1; D is tentatively TRBD1 or TRBD2 (5 bases each). The germline V gene has CDR1 DFQATT and CDR2 SNEGSKA (reference sequence). The CDR3 has 14 amino acids. Between the trimmed V and J ends, which lost 3 bases and 6 bases, there was a span of 15 bases. The CDR3 loop is CSASEGVGGNEQFF. DNA of the CDR3: TGCAGTGCTAGCGAAGGGGTTGGGGGCAATGAGCAGTTCTTC.

This clonotype was counted only a few times. This chain links TRBV7-2 with TRBJ2-2; D is perhaps TRBD1 (5 bases). Germline-derived CDR1 and CDR2 are SGHTA and FQGNSA. Trimming took off 3 bases at V and 0 bases at J, with 11 bases between the two ends. This CDR3 is 16 amino acids long. DNA of the CDR3: TGTGCCAGCAGCTTCCTGTTCAGGGCGAACACCGGGGAGCTGTTTTTT. Protein: CASSFLFRANTGELFF.